This T cell receptor beta chain was captured in a study of regulatory T cells in long-lasting Graves disease. Arm-PCR with iRepertoire HTBI primers amplified the CDR3 regions for these TCR beta libraries. Via MiXCR, TCRdb re-called the multiplex PCR reads, giving one row per CDR3 protein. The sample lists approximately 390,000 distinct CDR3 sequences, 15% to 20% occurring once. Time point of the sample: newly diagnosed GD, antithyroid drugs for less than 3 months. Making the TCR library involved RNA that had been extracted from PBMCs. Staff took roughly 8.8 milliliters of peripheral blood and put it into EDTA tubes. This clonotype was counted a few times. CDR1 is MGHRA, CDR2 YSYEKL, per germline. The CDR3 totals 15 residues. V lost 0 bases, J lost 4 bases, and 10 bases lay in between. The sample was also linked to a second study, of T cells in Graves' hyperthyroidism and ophthalmopathy.

This material consisted of peripheral blood mononuclear cells (PBMCs), taken at new diagnosis, from a patient treated with antithyroid drugs. The clonotype originates from a woman aged 18-29 years with Graves disease. V is TRBV4-1 and J is TRBJ1-5, with D possibly TRBD1 on 6 matching bases. For the CDR3, the DNA is TGCGCCAGCAGCCAAGAAGGGACACAGAATCAGCCCCAGCATTTT. It encodes CASSQEGTQNQPQHF.